Listed below are T cell receptor beta chains from one sample, sequenced in a study of blood T cells in healthy people across ages. TCRdb analysed the 5' RACE reads with MiXCR anew, one entry per CDR3 protein. The table records roughly 1,800,000 distinct CDR3 sequences, around 50% of them present only once. Sequenced: blood. The source is a woman in her 40s in good health. CDR3s include the opening cysteine and the closing phenylalanine or tryptophan. The D gene is left open where the match is weak. Clone size is stated in some rows and not others, as once, few, many or a class when expanded.

size	V	J	length	D	CDR3	DNA
.	TRBV29-1	TRBJ2-3	16	TRBD1	CSVEKQGEGATDTQYF	TGCAGCGTAGAGAAGCAGGGAGAGGGGGCGACAGATACGCAGTATTTT
.	TRBV6-2/TRBV6-3	TRBJ2-4	13	TRBD1	CAISGTGKNIQYF	TGTGCCATCTCAGGGACAGGCAAAAACATTCAGTACTTC
many	TRBV7-2	TRBJ2-7	14	.	CASSSRGGVYEQYF	TGTGCCAGCAGCTCCCGAGGGGGGGTCTACGAGCAGTACTTC
.	TRBV20-1	TRBJ1-2	12	TRBD1	CSAPGQKNGYTF	TGCAGTGCGCCGGGACAGAAGAACGGCTACACCTTC
.	TRBV20-1	TRBJ2-1	12	.	CSARFPGNEQFF	TGCAGTGCTAGGTTTCCGGGTAATGAGCAGTTCTTC
.	TRBV4-3	TRBJ2-1	18	TRBD2	CASSLALAGGVSYNEQFF	TGCGCCAGCAGCCTAGCACTAGCGGGGGGCGTCTCCTACAATGAGCAGTTCTTC
.	TRBV3-1	TRBJ2-3	14	.	CASSQDLGKNTQYF	TGTGCCAGCAGCCAAGATCTGGGGAAAAATACGCAGTATTTT
few	TRBV27	TRBJ2-1	15	TRBD1	CASSFGDREGNEQFF	TGTGCCAGCAGTTTTGGGGACAGGGAGGGCAATGAGCAGTTCTTC
.	TRBV7-9	TRBJ2-1	17	.	CASSLAQAGQPYNEQFF	TGTGCCAGCAGCTTAGCGCAGGCGGGACAGCCCTACAATGAGCAGTTCTTC
few	TRBV4-3	TRBJ2-1	13	.	CASSRDSLGEQFF	TGCGCCAGCAGCCGGGATAGCCTCGGTGAGCAGTTCTTC
.	TRBV6-5	TRBJ2-7	16	TRBD2	CASSYELAGDVYEQYF	TGTGCCAGCAGTTACGAACTAGCGGGGGATGTCTACGAGCAGTACTTC
.	TRBV6-2/TRBV6-3	TRBJ2-3	17	TRBD1	CASSYPRGQGFGDTQYF	TGTGCCAGCAGTTACCCAAGGGGACAGGGTTTTGGAGATACGCAGTATTTT
.	TRBV7-9	TRBJ2-3	16	.	CASSSHGLPSTDTQYF	TGTGCCAGCAGCTCGCACGGCCTACCTAGCACAGATACGCAGTATTTT
.	TRBV3-1	TRBJ1-1	16	.	CASSQDTSSLNTEAFF	TGTGCCAGCAGCCAAGATACTTCCAGTCTGAACACTGAAGCTTTCTTT
.	TRBV27	TRBJ2-1	16	TRBD1	CASSLGTGGTGNEQFF	TGTGCCAGCAGTTTAGGTACAGGGGGAACGGGCAATGAGCAGTTCTTC
.	TRBV6-1	TRBJ1-5	15	.	CASILRQVINQPQHF	TGTGCCAGCATCCTCCGACAGGTTATCAATCAGCCCCAGCATTTT
.	TRBV15	TRBJ2-5	14	TRBD1	CATSRTGGRETQYF	TGTGCCACCAGCAGAACAGGGGGGCGGGAGACCCAGTACTTC
few	TRBV27	TRBJ1-4	13	TRBD1	CATRDSRNEKLFF	TGTGCCACCAGGGACAGTAGAAATGAAAAACTGTTTTTT
few	TRBV2	TRBJ2-1	12	.	CASSGTVSEQFF	TGTGCCAGCAGTGGGACAGTTAGTGAGCAGTTCTTC
few	TRBV29-1	TRBJ2-1	16	TRBD2	CSVDLPLAGASNEQFF	TGCAGCGTTGACTTACCTCTAGCGGGGGCATCCAATGAGCAGTTCTTC
.	TRBV7-2	TRBJ2-1	15	TRBD1	CASRSRAGGRNEQFF	TGTGCCAGCAGATCGCGGGCAGGGGGAAGGAATGAGCAGTTCTTC
.	TRBV12-3/TRBV12-4	TRBJ1-1	14	TRBD1	CAIKAGTGLTEAFF	TGTGCCATCAAAGCCGGGACAGGGCTCACTGAAGCTTTCTTT
.	TRBV14	TRBJ2-6	16	TRBD1	CANSPPGGQGIYVLTF	TGTGCCAACAGTCCTCCTGGGGGACAGGGTATCTACGTCCTGACTTTC
.	TRBV7-3	TRBJ2-3	14	.	CASSSRRKPDTQYF	TGTGCCAGCAGCTCAAGGAGGAAGCCGGATACGCAGTATTTT
.	TRBV4-1	TRBJ1-4	15	.	CASSQVGLANEKLFF	TGCGCCAGCAGCCAAGTCGGACTGGCTAATGAAAAACTGTTTTTT
few	TRBV18	TRBJ2-7	14	.	CASSQGHRAYEQYF	TGTGCCAGCTCACAGGGACACCGAGCCTACGAGCAGTACTTC
.	TRBV20-1	TRBJ1-2	12	.	CSARSRAYGYTF	TGCAGTGCTAGATCCCGGGCCTATGGCTACACCTTC
.	TRBV20-1	TRBJ2-2	13	.	CSAWDTYTGELFF	TGCAGTGCTTGGGACACCTACACCGGGGAGCTGTTTTTT
.	TRBV10-3	TRBJ2-3	18	TRBD2	CAISDSGLAGPSTDTQYF	TGTGCCATCAGTGACTCGGGACTAGCGGGGCCATCCACAGATACGCAGTATTTT
.	TRBV5-1	TRBJ2-6	18	TRBD1	CASSSLGQGFSGANVLTF	TGCGCCAGCAGCTCCTTAGGACAGGGGTTCTCTGGGGCCAACGTCCTGACTTTC
few	TRBV7-2	TRBJ2-4	17	.	CASSSRGAKLAKNIQYF	TGTGCCAGCAGCTCCCGGGGAGCTAAACTAGCCAAAAACATTCAGTACTTC
.	TRBV3-1	TRBJ1-4	12	TRBD1	CASSHTGARLFF	TGTGCCAGCAGCCATACAGGGGCAAGACTGTTTTTT
.	TRBV6-2/TRBV6-3	TRBJ2-3	13	TRBD2	CAVRTSGTDTQYF	TGTGCCGTCCGGACTAGCGGCACAGATACGCAGTATTTT
.	TRBV7-8	TRBJ2-3	16	.	CASSQGLKYSTDTQYF	TGTGCCAGCAGCCAGGGCCTTAAATATAGCACAGATACGCAGTATTTT
.	TRBV6-2/TRBV6-3	TRBJ1-1	12	.	CAIRDQNTEAFF	TGTGCCATCAGGGATCAGAACACTGAAGCTTTCTTT
.	TRBV29-1	TRBJ1-1	13	.	CSVEGRMNTEAFF	TGCAGCGTTGAAGGCCGGATGAACACTGAAGCTTTCTTT
.	TRBV20-1	TRBJ2-1	15	.	CSAGPLSSSYNEQFF	TGCAGTGCTGGCCCCCTCTCGAGCTCCTACAATGAGCAGTTCTTC
.	TRBV5-6	TRBJ2-5	13	.	CASTPLGKNEQYF	TGTGCCAGCACCCCACTAGGGAAGAATGAGCAGTACTTC
.	TRBV2	TRBJ2-6	15	.	CASRALGSGANVLTF	TGTGCCAGCAGGGCGCTAGGCTCTGGGGCCAACGTCCTGACTTTC
.	TRBV6-2/TRBV6-3	TRBJ2-1	16	.	CASSPFGVPLYNEQFF	TGTGCCAGCAGTCCATTCGGTGTTCCCCTCTACAATGAGCAGTTCTTC
.	TRBV25-1	TRBJ2-5	14	.	CASSESGVAETQYF	TGTGCCAGCAGTGAATCCGGGGTCGCAGAGACCCAGTACTTC
.	TRBV4-3	TRBJ1-6	16	.	CASSHHRDGYNSPLHF	TGCGCCAGCAGCCACCATCGGGACGGATATAATTCACCCCTCCACTTT
few	TRBV6-2/TRBV6-3	TRBJ2-4	14	.	CASSYSRGKNIQYF	TGTGCCAGCAGTTACTCAAGGGGCAAAAACATTCAGTACTTC
.	TRBV9	TRBJ2-7	14	TRBD2	CASSPSGTSVEQYF	TGTGCCAGCAGCCCTTCCGGGACTAGCGTTGAGCAGTACTTC
.	TRBV6-1	TRBJ1-5	17	.	CASRSYDSGGGNQPQHF	TGTGCCAGCAGATCCTATGACAGCGGAGGAGGCAATCAGCCCCAGCATTTT
.	TRBV6-1	TRBJ2-1	14	.	CASSDRQGIDEQFF	TGCGCCAGCAGTGACCGACAAGGTATCGATGAGCAGTTCTTC